Below, 25 T cell receptor beta chains from the same sample are listed, as sequenced in a study of breast tumors, draining lymph nodes, adjacent tissues. TCRdb processed the multiplex PCR reads anew with MiXCR; each CDR3 protein has one entry. The sample yields under 150,000 distinct CDR3 sequences, 15% to 20% seen once. Axillary draining lymph nodes of breast cancer patients supplied the node samples. The sample was axillary lymph node tissue. These receptor sequences come from a female donor with breast cancer. Some clones in this sample may be carry-over from other donors' samples.

A note on this clonotype: This sequence may be a read error, since a much larger clone differs from it by one base. The V call is TRBV9, the J call TRBJ2-3; the D gene is possibly TRBD1 (5 bases). Germline CDR1 is SGDLS and CDR2 is YYNGEE. This CDR3 contains 15 residues. In nucleotides, the CDR3 is TGTGCCGGCAGCGTTTCAGGGTTTGTAATAGATACGCAGTATTTT. As protein: CAGSVSGFVIDTQYF.

This clonotype was recorded many times. The chain uses TRBV24-1 and TRBJ1-5; D perhaps matches TRBD1 (5 bases). Germline lookup yields CDR1 KGHDR and CDR2 SFDVKD. This CDR3 has 13 amino acids. Trimming removed 9 bases from V and 0 bases from J, with 8 bases in between. This chain's CDR3 is CATGGDSNQPQHF. Written as DNA, the CDR3 is TGTGCCACCGGGGGGGATAGCAATCAGCCCCAGCATTTT.

This clonotype was observed many times. The rearrangement links TRBV5-5 to TRBJ2-7; 7 bases line up with TRBD1. The J segment lost 6 bases and the V segment lost 1 base, leaving 10 bases of the junction unmatched. The CDR3 totals 15 residues. Germline V gene data show CDR1 as SGHKS and CDR2 as YYEKEE (reference sequence). The CDR3 DNA reads TGTGCCAGCAGCTTGACAGGGGCCAAGTCTTTCGAGCAGTACTTC. This translates into CASSLTGAKSFEQYF.

On this clonotype: A much larger clone lies one base from this, so it may be a read error. The rearrangement uses TRBV11-2 and TRBJ2-7, with D possibly being TRBD2 (6 bases). V lost 3 bases to trimming and J lost 0 bases, with 21 bases between them. The CDR3 totals 18 residues. Germline V lookup: CDR1 SGHAT, CDR2 FQNNGV. The DNA for the CDR3 is TGTGCCAGCAGCTTCAGAGCGGGCTATAGCAGAACCTCCTACGAGCAGTACTTC. Residues: CASSFRAGYSRTSYEQYF.

The genes are TRBV18 and TRBJ1-5; D is undetermined. Per germline, CDR1 KGHSH and CDR2 LQKENI. V lost 2 bases and J lost 3, with 17 bases in between. This CDR3 is built from 17 residues. This chain's CDR3 is CASSPSPTFRYNQPQHF. The CDR3 coding sequence is TGTGCCAGCTCACCATCACCGACTTTTCGGTACAATCAGCCCCAGCATTTT.

The CDR3 region is CATSRDRASGANVLTF. The CDR3 DNA follows: TGTGCCACCAGCAGAGACCGAGCCTCTGGGGCCAACGTCCTGACTTTC. V gene TRBV15 combines with J gene TRBJ2-6; D not resolved. V was trimmed by 0 bases and J by 0 bases, leaving 6 bases between them. The CDR3 runs to 16 residues. Germline CDR1 and CDR2: LNHNV and YYDKDF (reference sequence). Combining the CDR3 with reference TRBV15 and TRBJ2-6 gives the whole variable domain DAMVIQNPRYQVTQFGKPVTLSCSQTLNHNVMYWYQQKSSQAPKLLFHYYDKDFNNEADTPDNFQSRRPNTSFCFLDIRSPGLGDTAMYLCATSRDRASGANVLTFGAGSRLTVL.

The rearrangement joins TRBV20-1 to TRBJ1-1; no reliable D call. Germline loops: CDR1 DFQATT, CDR2 SNEGSKA (reference sequence). Trimming shortened V by 8 bases and J by 1 base, and 11 bases separated the two germline ends. The CDR3 spans 12 residues. The CDR3 protein is CSYNYQNTEAFF. The CDR3 DNA reads as TGCAGTTACAATTATCAGAACACTGAAGCTTTCTTT.

Concerning this clonotype: Relative to the germline gene, one junction end is altered; a read error may explain this. The CDR3 DNA follows: TGTGCCAGCAGTGCAAACGCCGGGGAGCTGCTTTTT. As protein: CASSANAGELLF. The rearrangement links TRBV2 to TRBJ2-2; D perhaps matches TRBD2 (5 bases). CDR3 length: 12 residues. Germline V lookup: CDR1 SNHLY, CDR2 FYNNEI.

This clonotype was observed many times. The chain uses TRBV3-1 and TRBJ1-2; no clear D. The CDR3 sequence is 15 residues long. V gave up 1 base and J gave up 0 bases, with 9 bases separating them. CDR1 and CDR2 from the germline V gene are LGHDT and YNNKEL (reference sequence). Here the CDR3 reads CASSQGTVANYGYTF. The CDR3 nucleotides read TGTGCCAGCAGCCAAGGGACGGTAGCTAACTATGGCTACACCTTC. The full variable domain, with the rest looked up from reference TRBV3-1 and TRBJ1-2, is DTAVSQTPKYLVTQMGNDKSIKCEQNLGHDTMYWYKQDSKKFLKIMFSYNNKELIINETVPNRFSPKSPDKAHLNLHINSLELGDSAVYFCASSQGTVANYGYTFGSGTRLTVV.

In its sample, this clonotype was seen many times. V is TRBV5-1 and J is TRBJ2-7; 9 nucleotides line up with TRBD2. Germline assignment: CDR1 SGHRS and CDR2 YFSETQ. The CDR3 loop spans 15 amino acids. Germline trimming cut 6 bases from V and 6 bases from J; bases unmatched to any gene: 13. The chain's CDR3 is CASKRPGGTSCEQYF. DNA for the CDR3: TGCGCCAGCAAACGCCCGGGGGGGACTAGCTGCGAGCAGTACTTC.

Of note for this clonotype: A much larger clone differs from this one at a single base, so this may be a read error. The chain joins TRBV20-1 to TRBJ1-5; D may be TRBD1 (5 bases). V was pared by 6 bases and J by 3 bases, with 12 bases between. This CDR3 has 13 residues. Germline assignment: CDR1 DFQATT and CDR2 SNEGSKA (reference sequence). The CDR3 sequence is CSARESVNQPQHF. The CDR3 DNA reads TGCAGTGCCAGGGAAAGTGTCAATCAGCCCCAGCATTTT.

This clonotype was detected ten times or more. V usage is TRBV4-1 and J usage is TRBJ2-1; TRBD1 might be the D (5 bases). CDR3 length: 13 amino acids. The germline gives CDR1 MGHRA, CDR2 YSYEKL. V was clipped by 4 bases and J by 8 bases, with 12 bases between them. In DNA form, the CDR3 reads TGCGCCAGCAGCCGGGCAGGGCTTGATGAGCAGTTCTTC. Translated: CASSRAGLDEQFF.

Comments on this clonotype: A much bigger clone sits one base away, suggesting this may be a read error. The chain couples TRBV3-1 to TRBJ2-5; 11 positions agree with TRBD2. The CDR3 is 17 residues long. In germline, CDR1 is LGHDT, CDR2 YNNKEL (reference sequence). CDR3 loop: CACSQVNSGGGQETQYF. DNA for the CDR3: TGTGCCTGCAGCCAAGTTAATAGCGGGGGGGGACAAGAGACCCAGTACTTC.

Concerning this clonotype: A much larger clone differs by one base, so this may be a read error. V is TRBV29-1 and J is TRBJ1-2, with 10 bases fitting TRBD1. This CDR3 spans 13 amino acids. The germline V gene encodes CDR1 SQVTM and CDR2 ANQGSEA. CDR3 in DNA: TGCAGCGTCCGGGACAGGGGACGGTATGGCCACACCTTC. Amino acid sequence: CSVRDRGRYGHTF.

Concerning this clonotype itself: Being one base from a much bigger clone, this may be a read error. J is TRBJ2-7 and V is TRBV6-1; 9 bases fit TRBD1. CDR1 is MNHNS, CDR2 SASEGT, per germline. The CDR3 is 17 residues long. The V and J ends lost 2 bases and 6 bases, in that order; junction bases with no gene match: 14. The CDR3 DNA reads as TGTGCCAGCAGTGAAATGGACAGGGGATACAGCTCTCTCGAGCAGTACTTC. Its protein is CASSEMDRGYSSLEQYF.

This clonotype came up many times. V is TRBV6-6 and J is TRBJ1-2; weak D call: TRBD1 (5 bases). CDR3 length equals 16 residues. V lost 4 bases and J 8 bases, leaving 23 bases between the germline ends. Per germline, CDR1 MNHNY and CDR2 SVGAGI (reference sequence). The CDR3 loop reads CASSFMVTGRDSGYTF. The CDR3 nucleotides are TGTGCCAGCAGTTTCATGGTCACAGGACGGGATTCAGGCTACACCTTC.

Of note for this clonotype: This clone may be a read error of a much larger clone one base away. This sequence joins TRBV7-9 and TRBJ1-4; D remains unclear. This CDR3 is built from 15 residues. In germline, CDR1 is SEHNR, CDR2 FQNEAQ (reference sequence). V lost 3 bases to trimming and J lost 5 bases, with 13 bases between them. The CDR3 nucleotides are TGTGCCAGCAGCTTGGGGAACAAGATAAATGAAAAACTGTTTTTT. This gives the protein CASSLGNKINEKLFF. Complete variable domain (other parts from reference TRBV7-9 and TRBJ1-4): DTGVSQNPRHKITKRGQNVTFRCDPISEHNRLYWYRQTLGQGPEFLTYFQNEAQLEKSRLLSDRFSAERPKGSFSTLEIQRTEQGDSAMYLCASSLGNKINEKLFFGSGTQLSVL.

This clonotype has ten or more counts. The V gene is TRBV29-1, the J gene TRBJ2-5; TRBD2 matches 8 bases. This CDR3 has 15 amino acids. After removal of 0 bases from V and 5 bases from J, the junction contained 8 bases not matched to a gene. CDR1 and CDR2 (germline): SQVTM, ANQGSEA. CDR3 residues: CSVEDSGRALETQYF. The CDR3 DNA sequence: TGCAGCGTTGAAGATTCCGGGAGGGCCCTTGAGACCCAGTACTTC. The whole variable domain, filled in from reference TRBV29-1 and TRBJ2-5, reads SAVISQKPSRDICQRGTSLTIQCQVDSQVTMMFWYRQQPGQSLTLIATANQGSEATYESGFVIDKFPISRPNLTFSTLTVSNMSPEDSSIYLCSVEDSGRALETQYFGPGTRLLVL.

There are many counts of this clonotype. The V call is TRBV12-3 or TRBV12-4, the J call TRBJ2-5; 7 nucleotides line up with TRBD2. Trimming cost V 3 bases and J 3 bases; bases outside gene matches: 1. The CDR3 totals 13 residues. The CDR3 protein is CASSFRGEETQYF. For the CDR3, the DNA is TGTGCCAGCAGTTTTCGGGGGGAAGAGACCCAGTACTTC.

This clonotype was counted at least ten times. V and J are TRBV7-6 and TRBJ2-1; 13 bases line up with TRBD2. With 1 base clipped from V and 8 bases from J, the junction kept 8 bases outside the gene matches. Per the germline V gene, CDR1 is SGHVS and CDR2 is FNYEAQ. The CDR3 is made up of 17 amino acids. CDR3 loop: CASSLVQGLAGRHEQFF. The CDR3 nucleotides read TGTGCCAGCAGCTTAGTCCAGGGACTAGCGGGACGTCATGAGCAGTTCTTC.

This clonotype has ten or more counts. The gene calls are TRBV7-8 and TRBJ2-7, with 8 bases fitting TRBD1. The CDR3 is made up of 15 amino acids. Germline lookup yields CDR1 SGHVS and CDR2 FQNEAQ. V lost 4 bases, J lost 6 bases, and 11 bases stayed unmatched. CDR3 region: CASSYGTGPISEQYF. In nucleotides, the CDR3 is TGTGCCAGCAGCTACGGGACAGGTCCGATCTCCGAGCAGTACTTC.

This clonotype was picked up many times. The chain's CDR3 is CASSVGQPKTYEQYF. In nucleotides, the CDR3 is TGTGCCAGCAGTGTTGGACAGCCGAAGACCTACGAGCAGTACTTC. The rearrangement joins TRBV2 to TRBJ2-7, with a possible D match to TRBD1 (6 bases). Germline CDR1 reads SNHLY; CDR2 reads FYNNEI. V was shortened by 4 bases and J by 2 bases, with 15 bases between the two germline ends. The CDR3 contains 15 residues.

To note about this clonotype: Just one base apart from a much larger clone, this may be a read error. The chain couples TRBV19 to TRBJ1-2; TRBD1 might be the D (5 bases). This CDR3 region has 14 residues. The V end lost 5 bases, the J end lost 0 bases, and 10 bases lay between the germline ends. Germline CDR1 LNHDA, CDR2 SQIVND (reference sequence). CDR3 region: CASSLSGANYGYTF. In nucleotides, the CDR3 is TGTGCCAGTAGTCTTTCGGGGGCTAACTATGGCTACACCTTC.

This clonotype was counted ten times or more. This chain joins TRBV20-1 and TRBJ1-6; TRBD1 matches at 9 bases. Germline V gene lookup returns CDR1 DFQATT and CDR2 SNEGSKA (reference sequence). The CDR3 contains 16 residues. V lost 2 bases to trimming and J lost 4 bases; unmatched junction nucleotides: 6. The CDR3 here is CSARSKGTGYNSPLHF. The CDR3, as DNA: TGCAGTGCTAGATCGAAGGGGACAGGGTATAATTCACCCCTCCACTTT.

This clonotype was observed at least ten times. The chain is built from TRBV6-1 and TRBJ1-2, with 9 positions matching TRBD1. Germline CDR1 and CDR2: MNHNS and SASEGT. This CDR3 is built from 17 residues. After removal of 5 bases from V and 1 base from J, the junction contained 11 bases not matched to a gene. Written as DNA, the CDR3 is TGTGCCAGCAGTCACCATCCCGGGACAGGGAATAACTATGGCTACACCTTC. It translates to CASSHHPGTGNNYGYTF.